This TCR beta chain was identified in a study of cytomegalovirus exposure and HLA in healthy donors. Primers included in the PCR were 60 Vbeta and 13 Jbeta primers. The assay was immunoSEQ multiplex PCR, and TCRdb's table has in-frame clones only and misses some. This sample has over 100,000 clones; approximately 70% occur once, and the top ten carry approximately 9%. The CDR3 consists of 19 residues. A word on this clone: What it binds is not known.

Study-level findings and limits: The authors listed 150 to 200 TCR beta chains as cytomegalovirus-associated. Most TCR sequences were rare, but some public TCRs occurred in many donors. What was likely a sequencing artifact was a cluster of highly shared sequence variants.

V and J are TRBV21-1 and TRBJ2-7; the D call TRBD1 from the table was never checked on the DNA. TRBV21-1 represents a pseudogene. The material sequenced was PBMCs. The source is a man under 40 in good health and CMV-seropositive. CDR3 sequence reads: CASSKEVTSPTDRGYEQYV. The CDR3 coding sequence is TGTGCCAGCAGCAAAGAGGTAACCTCCCCAACCGACAGGGGGTACGAGCAGTACGTC.